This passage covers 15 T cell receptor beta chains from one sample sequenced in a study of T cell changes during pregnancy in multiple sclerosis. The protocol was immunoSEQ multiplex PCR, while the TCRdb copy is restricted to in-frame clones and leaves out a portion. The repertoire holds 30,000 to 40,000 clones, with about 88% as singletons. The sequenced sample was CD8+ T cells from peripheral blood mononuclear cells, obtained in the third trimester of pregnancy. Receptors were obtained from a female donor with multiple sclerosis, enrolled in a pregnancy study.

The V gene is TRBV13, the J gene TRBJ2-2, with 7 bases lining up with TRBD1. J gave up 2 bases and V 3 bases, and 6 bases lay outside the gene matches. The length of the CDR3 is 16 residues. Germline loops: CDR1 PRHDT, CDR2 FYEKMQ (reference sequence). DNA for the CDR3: TGTGCCAGCAGCTTCCGGGACAGACTAAACACCGGGGAGCTGTTTTTT. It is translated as CASSFRDRLNTGELFF.

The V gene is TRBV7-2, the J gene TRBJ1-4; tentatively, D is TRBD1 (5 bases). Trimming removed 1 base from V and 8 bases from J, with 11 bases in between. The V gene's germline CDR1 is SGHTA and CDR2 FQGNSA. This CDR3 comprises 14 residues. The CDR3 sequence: CASSLVGGWEKLFF. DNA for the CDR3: TGTGCCAGCAGCTTAGTGGGGGGTTGGGAAAAACTGTTTTTT. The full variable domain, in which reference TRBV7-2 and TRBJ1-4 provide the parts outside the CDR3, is GAGVSQSPSNKVTEKGKDVELRCDPISGHTALYWYRQSLGQGLEFLIYFQGNSAPDKSGLPSDRFSAERTGGSVSTLTIQRTQQEDSAVYLCASSLVGGWEKLFFGSGTQLSVL.

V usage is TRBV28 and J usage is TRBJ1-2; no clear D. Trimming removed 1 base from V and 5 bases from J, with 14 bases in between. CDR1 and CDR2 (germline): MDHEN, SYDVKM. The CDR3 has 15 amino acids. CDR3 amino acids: CASSLSGPGTYGYTF. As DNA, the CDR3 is TGTGCCAGCAGTTTATCAGGACCGGGAACATATGGCTACACCTTC.

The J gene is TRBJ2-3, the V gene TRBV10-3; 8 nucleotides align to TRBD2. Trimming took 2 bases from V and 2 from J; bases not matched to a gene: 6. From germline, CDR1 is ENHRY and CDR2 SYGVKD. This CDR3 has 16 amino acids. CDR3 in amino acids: CAISEPRGGDTDTQYF. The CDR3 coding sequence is TGTGCCATCAGTGAGCCCCGGGGGGGAGACACAGATACGCAGTATTTT.

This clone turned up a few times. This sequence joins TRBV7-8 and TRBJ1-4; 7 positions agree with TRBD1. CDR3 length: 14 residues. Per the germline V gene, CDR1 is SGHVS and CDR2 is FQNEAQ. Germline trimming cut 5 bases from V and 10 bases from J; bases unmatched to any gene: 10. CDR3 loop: CASSPETGTLKLFF. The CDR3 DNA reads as TGTGCCAGCAGCCCGGAGACAGGGACGCTAAAACTGTTTTTT.

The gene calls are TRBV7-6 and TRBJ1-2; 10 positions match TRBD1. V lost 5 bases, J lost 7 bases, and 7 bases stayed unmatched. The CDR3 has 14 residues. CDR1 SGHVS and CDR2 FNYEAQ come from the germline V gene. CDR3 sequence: CASSAGQGSRGYTF. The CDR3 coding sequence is TGTGCCAGCAGCGCGGGACAGGGGAGTCGTGGCTACACCTTC.

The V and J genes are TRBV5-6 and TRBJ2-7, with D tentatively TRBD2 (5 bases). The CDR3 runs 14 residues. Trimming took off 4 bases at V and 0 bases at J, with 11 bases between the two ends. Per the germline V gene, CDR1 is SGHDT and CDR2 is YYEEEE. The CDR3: CASSEAGHSYEQYF. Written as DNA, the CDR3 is TGTGCCAGCAGCGAGGCGGGCCACTCCTACGAGCAGTACTTC.

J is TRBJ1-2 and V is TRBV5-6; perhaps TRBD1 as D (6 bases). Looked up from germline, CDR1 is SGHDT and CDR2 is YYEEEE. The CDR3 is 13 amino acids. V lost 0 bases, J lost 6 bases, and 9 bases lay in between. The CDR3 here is CASSLGGGHGYTF. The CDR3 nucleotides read TGTGCCAGCAGCTTGGGGGGGGGCCATGGCTACACCTTC.

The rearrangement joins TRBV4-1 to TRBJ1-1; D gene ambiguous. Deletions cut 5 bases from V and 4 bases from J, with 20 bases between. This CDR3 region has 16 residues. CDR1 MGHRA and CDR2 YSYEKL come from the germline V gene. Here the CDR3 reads CASSSRPATGGTEAFF. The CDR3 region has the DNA TGCGCCAGCAGCTCCCGGCCCGCAACGGGAGGCACTGAAGCTTTCTTT.

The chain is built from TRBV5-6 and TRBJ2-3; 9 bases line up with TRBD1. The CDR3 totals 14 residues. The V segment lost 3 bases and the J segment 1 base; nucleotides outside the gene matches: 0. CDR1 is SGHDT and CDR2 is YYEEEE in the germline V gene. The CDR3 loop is CASSWDRGTDTQYF. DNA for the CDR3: TGTGCCAGCAGCTGGGACAGGGGCACAGATACGCAGTATTTT.

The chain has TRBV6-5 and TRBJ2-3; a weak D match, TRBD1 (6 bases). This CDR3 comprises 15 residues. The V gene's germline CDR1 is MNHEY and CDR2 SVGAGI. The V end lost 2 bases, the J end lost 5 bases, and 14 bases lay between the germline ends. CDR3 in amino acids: CASSYGAGAGDTQYF. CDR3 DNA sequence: TGTGCCAGCAGTTACGGGGCAGGGGCAGGAGATACGCAGTATTTT.

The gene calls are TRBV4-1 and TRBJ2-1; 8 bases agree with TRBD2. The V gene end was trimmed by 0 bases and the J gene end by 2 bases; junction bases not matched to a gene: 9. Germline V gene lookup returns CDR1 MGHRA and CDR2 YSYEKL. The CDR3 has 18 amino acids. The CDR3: CASSQDPGGHLPYNEQFF. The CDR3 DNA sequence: TGCGCCAGCAGCCAAGACCCGGGGGGGCATCTCCCCTACAATGAGCAGTTCTTC.

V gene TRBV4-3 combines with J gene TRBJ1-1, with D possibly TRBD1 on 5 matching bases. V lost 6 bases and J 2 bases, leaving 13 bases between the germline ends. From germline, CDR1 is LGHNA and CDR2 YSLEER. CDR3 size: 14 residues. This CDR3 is CASSITGENTEAFF. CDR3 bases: TGCGCCAGCAGTATCACAGGAGAAAACACTGAAGCTTTCTTT.

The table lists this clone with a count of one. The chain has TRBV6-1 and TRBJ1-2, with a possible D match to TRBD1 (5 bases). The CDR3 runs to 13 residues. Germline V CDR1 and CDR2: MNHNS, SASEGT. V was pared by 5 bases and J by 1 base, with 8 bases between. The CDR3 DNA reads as TGTGCCAGCAGTCCCAGGGATAACTATGGCTACACCTTC. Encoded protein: CASSPRDNYGYTF.

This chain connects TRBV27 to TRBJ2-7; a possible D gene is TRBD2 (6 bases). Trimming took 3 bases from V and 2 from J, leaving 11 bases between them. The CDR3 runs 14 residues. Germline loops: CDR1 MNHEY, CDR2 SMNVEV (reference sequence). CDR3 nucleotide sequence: TGTGCCAGCAGTTTCGGGGGTACCCCCTACGAGCAGTACTTC. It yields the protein CASSFGGTPYEQYF.